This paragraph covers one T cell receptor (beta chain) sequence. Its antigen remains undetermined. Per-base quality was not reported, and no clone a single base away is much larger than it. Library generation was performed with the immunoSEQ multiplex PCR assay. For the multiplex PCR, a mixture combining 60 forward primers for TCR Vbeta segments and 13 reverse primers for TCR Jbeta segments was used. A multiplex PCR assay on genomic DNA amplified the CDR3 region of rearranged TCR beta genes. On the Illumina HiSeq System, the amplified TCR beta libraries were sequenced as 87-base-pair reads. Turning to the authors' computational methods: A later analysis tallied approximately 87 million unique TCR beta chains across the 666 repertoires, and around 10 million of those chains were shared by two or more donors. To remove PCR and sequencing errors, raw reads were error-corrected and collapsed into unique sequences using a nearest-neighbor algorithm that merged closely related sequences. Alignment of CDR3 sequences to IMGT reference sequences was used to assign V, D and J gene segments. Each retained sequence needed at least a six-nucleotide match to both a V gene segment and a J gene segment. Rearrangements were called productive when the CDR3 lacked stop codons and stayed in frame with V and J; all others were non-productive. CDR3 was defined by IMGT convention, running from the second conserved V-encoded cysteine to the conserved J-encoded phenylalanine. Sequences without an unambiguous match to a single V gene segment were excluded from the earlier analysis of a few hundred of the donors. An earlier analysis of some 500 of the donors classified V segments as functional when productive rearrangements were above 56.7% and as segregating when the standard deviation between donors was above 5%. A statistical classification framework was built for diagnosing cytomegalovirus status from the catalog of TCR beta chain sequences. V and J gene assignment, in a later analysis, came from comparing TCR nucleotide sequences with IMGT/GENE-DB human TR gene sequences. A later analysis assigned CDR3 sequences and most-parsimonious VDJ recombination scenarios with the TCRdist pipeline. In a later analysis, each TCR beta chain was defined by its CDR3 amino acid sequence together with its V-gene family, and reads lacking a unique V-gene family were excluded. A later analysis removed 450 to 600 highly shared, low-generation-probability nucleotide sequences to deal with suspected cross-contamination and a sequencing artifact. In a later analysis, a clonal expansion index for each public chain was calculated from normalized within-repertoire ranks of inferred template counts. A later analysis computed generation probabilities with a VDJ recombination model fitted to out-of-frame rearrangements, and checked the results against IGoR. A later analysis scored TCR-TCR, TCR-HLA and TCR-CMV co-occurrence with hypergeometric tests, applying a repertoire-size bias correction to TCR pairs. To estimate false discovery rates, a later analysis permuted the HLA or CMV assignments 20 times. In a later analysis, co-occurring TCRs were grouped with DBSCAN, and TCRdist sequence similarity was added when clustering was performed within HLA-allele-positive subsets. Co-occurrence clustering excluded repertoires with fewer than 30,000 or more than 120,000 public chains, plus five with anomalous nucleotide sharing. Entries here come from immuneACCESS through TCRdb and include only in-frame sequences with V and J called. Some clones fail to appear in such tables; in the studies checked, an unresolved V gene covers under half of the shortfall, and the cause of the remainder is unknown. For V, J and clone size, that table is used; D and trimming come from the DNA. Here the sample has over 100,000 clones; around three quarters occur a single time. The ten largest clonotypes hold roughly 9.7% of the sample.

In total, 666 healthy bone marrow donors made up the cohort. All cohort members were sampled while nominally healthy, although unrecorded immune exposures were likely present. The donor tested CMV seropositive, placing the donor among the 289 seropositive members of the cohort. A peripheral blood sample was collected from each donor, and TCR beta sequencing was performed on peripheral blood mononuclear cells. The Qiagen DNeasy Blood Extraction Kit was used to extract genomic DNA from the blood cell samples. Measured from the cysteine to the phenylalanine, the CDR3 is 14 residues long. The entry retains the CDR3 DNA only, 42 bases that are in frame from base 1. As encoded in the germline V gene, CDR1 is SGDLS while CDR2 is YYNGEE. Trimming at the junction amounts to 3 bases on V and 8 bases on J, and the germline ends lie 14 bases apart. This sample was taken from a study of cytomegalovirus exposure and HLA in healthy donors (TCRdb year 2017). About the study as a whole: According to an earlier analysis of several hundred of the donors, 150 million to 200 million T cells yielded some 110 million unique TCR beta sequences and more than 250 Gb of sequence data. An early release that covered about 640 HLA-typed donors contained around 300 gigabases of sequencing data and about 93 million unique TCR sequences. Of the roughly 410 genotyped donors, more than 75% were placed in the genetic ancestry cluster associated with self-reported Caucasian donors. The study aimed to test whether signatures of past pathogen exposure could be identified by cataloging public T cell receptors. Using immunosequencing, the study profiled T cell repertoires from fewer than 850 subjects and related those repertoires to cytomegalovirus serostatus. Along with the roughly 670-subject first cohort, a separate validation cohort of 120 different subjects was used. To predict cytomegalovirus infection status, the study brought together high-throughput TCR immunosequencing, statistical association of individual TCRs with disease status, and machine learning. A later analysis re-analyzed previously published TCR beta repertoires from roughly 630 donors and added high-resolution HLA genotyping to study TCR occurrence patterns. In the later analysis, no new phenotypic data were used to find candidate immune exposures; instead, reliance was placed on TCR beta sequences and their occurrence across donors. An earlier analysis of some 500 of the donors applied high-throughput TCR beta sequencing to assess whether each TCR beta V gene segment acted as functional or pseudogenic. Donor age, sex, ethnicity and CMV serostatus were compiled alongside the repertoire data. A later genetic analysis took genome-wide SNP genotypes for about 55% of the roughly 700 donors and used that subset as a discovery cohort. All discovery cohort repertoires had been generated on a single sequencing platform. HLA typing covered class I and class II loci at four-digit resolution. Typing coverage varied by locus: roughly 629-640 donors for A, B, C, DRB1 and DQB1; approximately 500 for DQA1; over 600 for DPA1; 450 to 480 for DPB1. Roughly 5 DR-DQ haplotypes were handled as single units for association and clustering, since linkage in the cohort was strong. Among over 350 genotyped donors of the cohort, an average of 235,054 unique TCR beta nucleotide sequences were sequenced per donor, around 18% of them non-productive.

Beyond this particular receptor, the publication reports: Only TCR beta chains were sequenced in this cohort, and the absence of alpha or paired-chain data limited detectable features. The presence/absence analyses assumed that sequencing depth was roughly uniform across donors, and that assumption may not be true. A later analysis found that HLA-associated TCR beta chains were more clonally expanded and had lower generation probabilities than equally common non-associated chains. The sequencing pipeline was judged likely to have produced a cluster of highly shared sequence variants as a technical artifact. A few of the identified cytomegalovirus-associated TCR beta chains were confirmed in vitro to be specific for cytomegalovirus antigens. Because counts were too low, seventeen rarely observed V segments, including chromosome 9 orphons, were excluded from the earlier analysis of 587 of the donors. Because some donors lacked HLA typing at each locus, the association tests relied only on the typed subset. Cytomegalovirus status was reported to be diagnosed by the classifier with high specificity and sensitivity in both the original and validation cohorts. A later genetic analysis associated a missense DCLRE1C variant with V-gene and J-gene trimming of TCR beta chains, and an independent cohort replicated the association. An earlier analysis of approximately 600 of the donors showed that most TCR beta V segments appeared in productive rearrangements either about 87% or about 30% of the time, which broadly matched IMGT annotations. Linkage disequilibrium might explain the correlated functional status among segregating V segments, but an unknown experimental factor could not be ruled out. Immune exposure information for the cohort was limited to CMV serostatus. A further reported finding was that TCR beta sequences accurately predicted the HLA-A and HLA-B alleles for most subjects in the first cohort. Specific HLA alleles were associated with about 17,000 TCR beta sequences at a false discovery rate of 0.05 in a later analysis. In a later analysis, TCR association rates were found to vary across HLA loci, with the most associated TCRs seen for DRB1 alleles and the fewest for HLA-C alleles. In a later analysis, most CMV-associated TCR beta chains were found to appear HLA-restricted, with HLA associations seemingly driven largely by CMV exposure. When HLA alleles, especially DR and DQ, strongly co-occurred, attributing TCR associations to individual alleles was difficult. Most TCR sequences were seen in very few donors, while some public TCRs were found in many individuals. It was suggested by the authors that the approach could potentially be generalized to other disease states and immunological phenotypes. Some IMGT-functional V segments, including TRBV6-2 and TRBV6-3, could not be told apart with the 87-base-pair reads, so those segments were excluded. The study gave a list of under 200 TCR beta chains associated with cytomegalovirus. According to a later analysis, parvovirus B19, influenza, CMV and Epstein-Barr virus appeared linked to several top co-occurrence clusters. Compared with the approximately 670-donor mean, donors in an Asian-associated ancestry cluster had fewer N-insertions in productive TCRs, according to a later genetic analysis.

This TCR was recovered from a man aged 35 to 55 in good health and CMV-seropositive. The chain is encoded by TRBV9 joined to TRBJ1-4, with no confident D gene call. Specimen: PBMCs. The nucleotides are TGTGCCAGCAGCGGCGGCGGGCGGGGAGAAAAACTGTTTTTT. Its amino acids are CASSGGGRGEKLFF.